This T cell receptor beta chain stems from a study of tissue T cells after allogeneic stem cell transplantation. The ends were cut back, 6 bases at V and 1 base at J, with 9 bases in the middle. CDR1 and CDR2 from the germline V gene are SNHLY and FYNNEI. The CDR3 runs 13 residues. This research-autopsy study prospectively enrolled adult allogeneic hematopoietic cell transplant recipients with steroid-refractory graft-versus-host disease. Sequenced by immunoSEQ multiplex PCR; TCRdb stores in-frame clones only, minus some. The sample includes around 3,600 clones, around two thirds of them seen just once.

This chain uses TRBV2 with TRBJ1-1; D not resolved. The sample in question was left colon tissue, obtained at autopsy. This TCR came from an older male patient with steroid-refractory graft-versus-host disease after an allogeneic stem cell transplant. The T cells may come from the graft donor. The chain's CDR3 is CASRREGNTEAFF. CDR3 bases: TGTGCCAGCAGACGAGAGGGGAACACTGAAGCTTTCTTT.